The clone carrying this T cell receptor (beta chain) has a single count. Its antigen remains unknown. This may come from a read error, since a much larger clone is one base off. Semi-nested PCR with Nested Universal Primer A followed constant-region reverse priming of full-length variable regions. One entry per CDR3 protein, called by TCRdb with MiXCR from the 5' RACE reads. The sample records about 40,000 distinct CDR3 sequences, 20% to 25% being singletons. The germline gives CDR1 LGHDT, CDR2 YNNKEL (reference sequence). The V gene end was trimmed by 4 bases and the J gene end by 3 bases; junction bases not matched to a gene: 5. The length of the CDR3 is 14 residues. The sorted Tregs were CD4+CD25+CD127-/low cells. Study-level points and caveats: The larger-cohort validation was restricted to a single TCR beta V-J rearrangement rather than whole repertoires. Tumor Treg TCRs overlapped most with tumor naive CD4+ cells. The TCR gene usage of tumor memory CD4+ T cells clustered together with blood and lymph node memory CD4+ cells and with lymph node naive CD4+ cells.

The TCR sequence derives from a female donor with breast cancer. The source material was Tregs sorted from blood. The chain uses TRBV3-1 and TRBJ1-2; 7 positions match TRBD1. The CDR3 reads CASSRTGVDYGYTF. The DNA for the CDR3 is TGTGCCAGCAGCCGAACAGGGGTCGACTATGGCTACACCTTC.